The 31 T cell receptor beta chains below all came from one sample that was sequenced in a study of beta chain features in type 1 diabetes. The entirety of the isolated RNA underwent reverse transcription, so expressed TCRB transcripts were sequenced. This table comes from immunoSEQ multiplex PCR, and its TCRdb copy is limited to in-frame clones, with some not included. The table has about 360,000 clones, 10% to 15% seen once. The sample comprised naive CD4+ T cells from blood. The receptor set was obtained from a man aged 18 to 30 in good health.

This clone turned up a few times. The CDR3 nucleotides read TGTGCCACCAGCAGAGCTCGAGCGGGGGTACAAGAGACCCAGTACTTC. This sequence encodes CATSRARAGVQETQYF. The rearrangement uses TRBV15 and TRBJ2-5; 8 bases line up with TRBD2. The V gene's germline CDR1 is LNHNV and CDR2 YYDKDF (reference sequence). The CDR3 is made up of 16 amino acids. J was trimmed by 2 bases and V by 1 base; bases with no gene match: 6.

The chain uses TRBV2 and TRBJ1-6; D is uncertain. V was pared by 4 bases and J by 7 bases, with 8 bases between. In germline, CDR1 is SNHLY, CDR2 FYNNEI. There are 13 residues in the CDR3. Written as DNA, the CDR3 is TGTGCCAGCAGTGGGGAGAGGAATTCACCCCTCCACTTT. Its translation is CASSGERNSPLHF.

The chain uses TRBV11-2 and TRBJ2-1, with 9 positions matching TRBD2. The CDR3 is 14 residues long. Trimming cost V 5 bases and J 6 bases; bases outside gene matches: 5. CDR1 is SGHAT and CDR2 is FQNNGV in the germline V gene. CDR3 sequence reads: CASSPGTSPNEQFF. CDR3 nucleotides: TGTGCCAGCAGCCCCGGGACTAGCCCCAATGAGCAGTTCTTC.

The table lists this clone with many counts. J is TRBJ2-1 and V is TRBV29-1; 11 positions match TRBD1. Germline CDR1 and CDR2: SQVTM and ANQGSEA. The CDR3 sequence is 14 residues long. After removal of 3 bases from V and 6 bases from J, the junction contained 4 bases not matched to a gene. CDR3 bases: TGCAGCGTTGAGCGGACAGGGGGCCGCAATGAGCAGTTCTTC. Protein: CSVERTGGRNEQFF.

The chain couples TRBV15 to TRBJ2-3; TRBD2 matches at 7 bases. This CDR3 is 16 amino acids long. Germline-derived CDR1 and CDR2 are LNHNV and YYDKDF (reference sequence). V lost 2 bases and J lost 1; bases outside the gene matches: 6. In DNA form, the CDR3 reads TGTGCCACCAGCAGACCTAACAGCGGGGGCACAGATACGCAGTATTTT. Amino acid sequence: CATSRPNSGGTDTQYF.

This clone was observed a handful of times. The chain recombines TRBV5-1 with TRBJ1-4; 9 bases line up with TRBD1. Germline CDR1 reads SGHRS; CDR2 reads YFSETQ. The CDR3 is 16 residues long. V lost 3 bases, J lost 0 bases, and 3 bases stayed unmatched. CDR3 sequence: CASSWTGDPTNEKLFF. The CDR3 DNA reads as TGCGCCAGCAGCTGGACAGGGGATCCAACTAATGAAAAACTGTTTTTT.

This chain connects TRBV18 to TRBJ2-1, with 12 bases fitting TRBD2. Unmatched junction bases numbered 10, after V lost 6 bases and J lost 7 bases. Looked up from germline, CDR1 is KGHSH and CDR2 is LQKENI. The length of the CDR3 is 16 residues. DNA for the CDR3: TGTGCCAGCTCCCCCGGGACTAGCGGGCGATGGAATGAGCAGTTCTTC. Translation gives CASSPGTSGRWNEQFF.

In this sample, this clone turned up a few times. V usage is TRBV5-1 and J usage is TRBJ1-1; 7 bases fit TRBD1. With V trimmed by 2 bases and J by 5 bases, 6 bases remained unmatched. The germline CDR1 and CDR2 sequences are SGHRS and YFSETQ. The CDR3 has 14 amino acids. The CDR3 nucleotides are TGCGCCAGCAGCTTAGCGACAGGGATTACTGAAGCTTTCTTT. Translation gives CASSLATGITEAFF.

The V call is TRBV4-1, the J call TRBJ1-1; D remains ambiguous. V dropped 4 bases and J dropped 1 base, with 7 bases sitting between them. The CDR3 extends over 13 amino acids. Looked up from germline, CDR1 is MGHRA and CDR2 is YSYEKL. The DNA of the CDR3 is TGCGCCAGCAGCCTACGGGGGAACACTGAAGCTTTCTTT. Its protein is CASSLRGNTEAFF.

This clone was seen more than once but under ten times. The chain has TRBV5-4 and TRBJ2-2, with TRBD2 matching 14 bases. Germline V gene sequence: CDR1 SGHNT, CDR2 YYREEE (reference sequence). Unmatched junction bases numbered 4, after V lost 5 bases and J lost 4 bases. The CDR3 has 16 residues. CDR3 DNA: TGTGCCAGCAGTTGGGGGACTAGCGGGGGCACCGGGGAGCTGTTTTTT. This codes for CASSWGTSGGTGELFF.

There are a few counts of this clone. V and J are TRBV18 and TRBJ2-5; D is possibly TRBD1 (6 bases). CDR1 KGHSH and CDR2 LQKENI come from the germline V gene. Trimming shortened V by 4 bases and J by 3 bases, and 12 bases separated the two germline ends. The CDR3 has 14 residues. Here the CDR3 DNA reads TGTGCCAGCTCACGTCTGGCAGGGGAAGAGACCCAGTACTTC. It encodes CASSRLAGEETQYF. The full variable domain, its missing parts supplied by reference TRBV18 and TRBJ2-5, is NAGVMQNPRHLVRRRGQEARLRCSPMKGHSHVYWYRQLPEEGLKFMVYLQKENIIDESGMPKERFSAEFPKEGPSILRIQQVVRGDSAAYFCASSRLAGEETQYFGPGTRLLVL.

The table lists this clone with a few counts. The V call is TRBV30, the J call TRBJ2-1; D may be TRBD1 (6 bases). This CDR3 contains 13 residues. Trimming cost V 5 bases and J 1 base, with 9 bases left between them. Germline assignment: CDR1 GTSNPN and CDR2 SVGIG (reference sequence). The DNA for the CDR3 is TGTGCCTGGGGACAGCAATCCTACAATGAGCAGTTCTTC. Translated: CAWGQQSYNEQFF.

The CDR3 sequence is CASRGLAEPQYF. In DNA form, the CDR3 reads TGTGCCAGTAGGGGACTAGCGGAGCCCCAGTACTTC. V is TRBV19 and J is TRBJ2-5, with 11 bases that match TRBD2. The CDR3 totals 12 residues. The J segment lost 9 bases and the V segment lost 6 bases, leaving 3 bases of the junction unmatched. Germline values: CDR1 LNHDA, CDR2 SQIVND (reference sequence).

The CDR3 reads CASSSRRTGQHSPLHF. As DNA, the CDR3 is TGTGCCAGCAGCTCCCGGAGGACAGGGCAGCATTCACCCCTCCACTTT. V is TRBV28 and J is TRBJ1-6, with 8 bases identical to TRBD1. The CDR3 runs to 16 residues. V lost 6 bases to trimming and J lost 8 bases; unmatched junction nucleotides: 12. Germline CDR1 MDHEN, CDR2 SYDVKM.

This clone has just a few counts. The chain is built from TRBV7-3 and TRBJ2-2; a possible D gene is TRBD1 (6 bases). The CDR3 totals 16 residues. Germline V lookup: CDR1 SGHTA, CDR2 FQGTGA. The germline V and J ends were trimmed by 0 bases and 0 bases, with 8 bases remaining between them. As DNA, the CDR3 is TGTGCCAGCAGCTTAACGGCAGGGGCGAACACCGGGGAGCTGTTTTTT. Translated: CASSLTAGANTGELFF.

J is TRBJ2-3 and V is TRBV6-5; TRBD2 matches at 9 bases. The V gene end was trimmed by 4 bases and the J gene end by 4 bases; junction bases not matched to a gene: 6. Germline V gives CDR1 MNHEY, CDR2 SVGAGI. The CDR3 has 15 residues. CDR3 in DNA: TGTGCCAGCAGTTCCCGCGGGAGGGCCGCAGATACGCAGTATTTT. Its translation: CASSSRGRAADTQYF.

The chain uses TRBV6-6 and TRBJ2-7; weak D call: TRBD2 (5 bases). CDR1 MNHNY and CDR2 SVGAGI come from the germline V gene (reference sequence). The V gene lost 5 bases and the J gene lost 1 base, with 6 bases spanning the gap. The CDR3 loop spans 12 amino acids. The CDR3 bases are TGTGCCAGCAGTGAGGGATCCTACGAGCAGTACTTC. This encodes CASSEGSYEQYF.

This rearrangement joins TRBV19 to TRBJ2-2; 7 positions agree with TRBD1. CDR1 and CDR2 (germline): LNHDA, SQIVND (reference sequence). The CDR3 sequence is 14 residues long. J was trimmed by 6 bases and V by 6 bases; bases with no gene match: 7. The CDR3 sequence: CASRTTGAAGELFF. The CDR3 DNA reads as TGTGCCAGTAGGACTACAGGGGCGGCCGGGGAGCTGTTTTTT.

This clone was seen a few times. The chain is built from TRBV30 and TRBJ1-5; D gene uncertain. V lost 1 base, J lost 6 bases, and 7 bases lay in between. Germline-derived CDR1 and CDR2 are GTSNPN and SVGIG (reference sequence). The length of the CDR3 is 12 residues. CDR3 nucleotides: TGTGCCTGGAGTGATACGAGTCAGCCCCAGCATTTT. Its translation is CAWSDTSQPQHF. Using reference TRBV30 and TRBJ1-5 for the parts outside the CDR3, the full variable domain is SQTIHQWPATLVQPVGSPLSLECTVEGTSNPNLYWYRQAAGRGLQLLFYSVGIGQISSEVPQNLSASRPQDRQFILSSKKLLLSDSGFYLCAWSDTSQPQHFGDGTRLSIL.

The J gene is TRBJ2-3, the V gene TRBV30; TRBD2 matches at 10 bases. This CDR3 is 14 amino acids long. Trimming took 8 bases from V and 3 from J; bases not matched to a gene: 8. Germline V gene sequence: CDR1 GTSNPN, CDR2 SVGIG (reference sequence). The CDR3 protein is CARTSGLLTDTQYF. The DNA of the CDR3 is TGTGCCCGGACTAGCGGACTGCTTACAGATACGCAGTATTTT.

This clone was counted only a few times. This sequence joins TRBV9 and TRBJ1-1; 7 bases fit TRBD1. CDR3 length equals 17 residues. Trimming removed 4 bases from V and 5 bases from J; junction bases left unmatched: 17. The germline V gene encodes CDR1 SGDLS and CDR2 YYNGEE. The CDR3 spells CASSPTGWLGARTEAFF. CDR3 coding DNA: TGTGCCAGCAGCCCGACAGGGTGGTTAGGTGCCAGGACTGAAGCTTTCTTT.

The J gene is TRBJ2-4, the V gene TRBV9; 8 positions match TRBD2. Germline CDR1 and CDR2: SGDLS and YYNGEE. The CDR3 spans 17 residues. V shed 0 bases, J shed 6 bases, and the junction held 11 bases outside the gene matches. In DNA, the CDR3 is TGTGCCAGCAGCGTAGGGATACTAGCGGATGGGGGAAACATTCAGTACTTC. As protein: CASSVGILADGGNIQYF.

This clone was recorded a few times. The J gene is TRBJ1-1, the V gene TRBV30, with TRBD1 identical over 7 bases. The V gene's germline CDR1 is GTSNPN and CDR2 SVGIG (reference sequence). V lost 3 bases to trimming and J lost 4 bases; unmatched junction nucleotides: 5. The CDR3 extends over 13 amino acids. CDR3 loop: CAWRPTGVTEAFF. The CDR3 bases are TGTGCCTGGAGGCCCACAGGGGTCACTGAAGCTTTCTTT.

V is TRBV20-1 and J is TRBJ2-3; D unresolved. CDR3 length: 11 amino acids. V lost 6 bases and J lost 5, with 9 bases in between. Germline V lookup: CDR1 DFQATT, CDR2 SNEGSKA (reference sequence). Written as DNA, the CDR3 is TGCAGTGCCCCGTTCCTAGATACGCAGTATTTT. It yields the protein CSAPFLDTQYF.

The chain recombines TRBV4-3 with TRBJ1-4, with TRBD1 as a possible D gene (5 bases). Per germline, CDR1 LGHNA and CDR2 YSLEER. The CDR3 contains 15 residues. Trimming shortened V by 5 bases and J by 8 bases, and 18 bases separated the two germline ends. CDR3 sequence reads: CASSGGAGVGEKLFF. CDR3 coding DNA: TGCGCCAGCAGCGGGGGTGCGGGGGTCGGCGAAAAACTGTTTTTT.

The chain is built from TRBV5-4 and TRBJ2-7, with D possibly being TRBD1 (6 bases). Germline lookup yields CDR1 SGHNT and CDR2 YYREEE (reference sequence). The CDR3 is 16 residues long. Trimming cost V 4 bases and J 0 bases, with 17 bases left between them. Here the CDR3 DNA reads TGTGCCAGCAGCACCCGGGACATAGGGAGCTCCTACGAGCAGTACTTC. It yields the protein CASSTRDIGSSYEQYF.

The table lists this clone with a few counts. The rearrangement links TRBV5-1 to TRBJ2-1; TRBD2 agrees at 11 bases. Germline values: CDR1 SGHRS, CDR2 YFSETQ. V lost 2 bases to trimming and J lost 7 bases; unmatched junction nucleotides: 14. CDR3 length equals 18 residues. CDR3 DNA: TGCGCCAGCAGCTTACCGGGACTAGCGGAGCAATCAGGAAATGAGCAGTTCTTC. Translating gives CASSLPGLAEQSGNEQFF.

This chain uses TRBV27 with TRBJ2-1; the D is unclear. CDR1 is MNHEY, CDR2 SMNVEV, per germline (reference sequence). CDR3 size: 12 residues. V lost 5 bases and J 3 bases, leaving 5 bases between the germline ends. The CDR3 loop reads CASSTNYNEQFF. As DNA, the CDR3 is TGTGCCAGCAGTACTAACTACAATGAGCAGTTCTTC.

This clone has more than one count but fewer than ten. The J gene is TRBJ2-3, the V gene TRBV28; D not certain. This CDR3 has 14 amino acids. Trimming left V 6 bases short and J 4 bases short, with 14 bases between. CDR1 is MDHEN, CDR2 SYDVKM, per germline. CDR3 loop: CASSAPITPDTQYF. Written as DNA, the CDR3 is TGTGCCAGCAGCGCGCCTATAACCCCAGATACGCAGTATTTT.

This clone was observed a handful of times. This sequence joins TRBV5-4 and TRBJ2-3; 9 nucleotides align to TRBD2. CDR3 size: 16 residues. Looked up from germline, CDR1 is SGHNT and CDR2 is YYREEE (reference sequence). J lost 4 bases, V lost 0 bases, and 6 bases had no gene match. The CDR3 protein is CASSLEASGNPDTQYF. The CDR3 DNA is TGTGCCAGCAGCTTGGAGGCTAGCGGGAACCCAGATACGCAGTATTTT.

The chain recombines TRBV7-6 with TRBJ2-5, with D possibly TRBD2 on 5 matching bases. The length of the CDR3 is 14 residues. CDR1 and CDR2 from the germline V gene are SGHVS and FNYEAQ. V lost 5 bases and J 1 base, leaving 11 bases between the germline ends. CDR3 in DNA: TGTGCCAGCAGCGAGCGACTAACCCAAGAGACCCAGTACTTC. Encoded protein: CASSERLTQETQYF.